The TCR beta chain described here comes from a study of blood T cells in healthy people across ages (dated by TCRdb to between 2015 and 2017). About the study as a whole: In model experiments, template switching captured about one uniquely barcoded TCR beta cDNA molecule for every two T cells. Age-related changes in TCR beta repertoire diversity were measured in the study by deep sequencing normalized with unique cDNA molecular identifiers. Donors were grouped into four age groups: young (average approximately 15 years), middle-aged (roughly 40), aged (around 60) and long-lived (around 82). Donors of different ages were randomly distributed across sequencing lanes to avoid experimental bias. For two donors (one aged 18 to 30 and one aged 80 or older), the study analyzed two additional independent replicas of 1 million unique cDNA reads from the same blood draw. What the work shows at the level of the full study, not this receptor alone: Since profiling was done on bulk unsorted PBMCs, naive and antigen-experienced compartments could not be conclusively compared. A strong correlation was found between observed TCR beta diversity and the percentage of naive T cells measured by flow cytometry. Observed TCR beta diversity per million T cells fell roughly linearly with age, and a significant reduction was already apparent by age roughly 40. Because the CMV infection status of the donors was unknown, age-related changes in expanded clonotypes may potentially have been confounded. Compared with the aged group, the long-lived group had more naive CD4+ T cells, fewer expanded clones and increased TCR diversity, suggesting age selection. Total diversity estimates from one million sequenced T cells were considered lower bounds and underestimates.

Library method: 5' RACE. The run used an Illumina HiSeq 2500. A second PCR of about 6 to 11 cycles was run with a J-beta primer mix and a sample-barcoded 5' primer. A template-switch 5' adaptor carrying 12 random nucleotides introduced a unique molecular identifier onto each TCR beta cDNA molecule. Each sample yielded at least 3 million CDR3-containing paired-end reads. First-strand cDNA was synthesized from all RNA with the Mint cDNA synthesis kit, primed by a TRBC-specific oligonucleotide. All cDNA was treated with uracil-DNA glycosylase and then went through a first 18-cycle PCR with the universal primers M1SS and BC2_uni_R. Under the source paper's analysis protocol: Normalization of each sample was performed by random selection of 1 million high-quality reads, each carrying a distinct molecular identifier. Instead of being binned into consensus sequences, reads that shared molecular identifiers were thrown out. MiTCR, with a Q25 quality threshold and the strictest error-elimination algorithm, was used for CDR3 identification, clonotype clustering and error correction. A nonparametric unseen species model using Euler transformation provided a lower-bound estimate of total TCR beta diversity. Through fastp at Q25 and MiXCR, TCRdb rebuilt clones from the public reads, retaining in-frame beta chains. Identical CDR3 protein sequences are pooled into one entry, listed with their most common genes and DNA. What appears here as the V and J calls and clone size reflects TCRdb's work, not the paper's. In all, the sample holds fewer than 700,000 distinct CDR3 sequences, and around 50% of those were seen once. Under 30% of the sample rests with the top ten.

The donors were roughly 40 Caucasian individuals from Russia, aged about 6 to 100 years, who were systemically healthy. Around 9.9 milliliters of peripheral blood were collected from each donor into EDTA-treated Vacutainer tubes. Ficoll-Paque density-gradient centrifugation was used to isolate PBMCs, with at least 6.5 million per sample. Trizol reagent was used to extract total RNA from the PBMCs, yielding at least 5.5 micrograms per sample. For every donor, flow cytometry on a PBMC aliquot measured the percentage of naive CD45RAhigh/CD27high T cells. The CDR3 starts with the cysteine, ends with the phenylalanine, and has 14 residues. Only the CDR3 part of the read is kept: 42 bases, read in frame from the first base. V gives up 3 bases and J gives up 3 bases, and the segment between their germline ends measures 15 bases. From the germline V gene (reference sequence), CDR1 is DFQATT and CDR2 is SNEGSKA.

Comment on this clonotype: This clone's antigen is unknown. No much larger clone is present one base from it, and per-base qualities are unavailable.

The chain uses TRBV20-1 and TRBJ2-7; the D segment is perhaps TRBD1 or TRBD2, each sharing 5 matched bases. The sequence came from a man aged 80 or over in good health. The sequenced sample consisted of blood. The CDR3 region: CSAREFGTVYEQYF. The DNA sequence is TGCAGTGCTAGGGAATTTGGGACGGTCTACGAGCAGTACTTC.